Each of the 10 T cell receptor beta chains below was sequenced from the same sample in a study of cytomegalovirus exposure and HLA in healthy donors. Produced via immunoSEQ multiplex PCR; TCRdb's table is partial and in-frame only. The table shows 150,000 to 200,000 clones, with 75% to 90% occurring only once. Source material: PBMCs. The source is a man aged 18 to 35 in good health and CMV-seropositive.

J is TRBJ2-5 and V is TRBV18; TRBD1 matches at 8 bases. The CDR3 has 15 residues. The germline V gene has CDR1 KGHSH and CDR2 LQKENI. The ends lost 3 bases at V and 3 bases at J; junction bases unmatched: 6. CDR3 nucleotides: TGTGCCAGCTCACCCGACAGGGGTCTTAAAGAGACCCAGTACTTC. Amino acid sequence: CASSPDRGLKETQYF.

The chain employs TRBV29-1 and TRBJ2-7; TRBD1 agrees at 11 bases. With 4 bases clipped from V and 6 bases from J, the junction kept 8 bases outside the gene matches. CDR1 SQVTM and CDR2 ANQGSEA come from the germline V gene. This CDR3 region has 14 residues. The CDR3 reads CSVALAGTGGEQYF. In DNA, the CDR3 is TGCAGCGTTGCACTAGCCGGGACAGGGGGCGAGCAGTACTTC.

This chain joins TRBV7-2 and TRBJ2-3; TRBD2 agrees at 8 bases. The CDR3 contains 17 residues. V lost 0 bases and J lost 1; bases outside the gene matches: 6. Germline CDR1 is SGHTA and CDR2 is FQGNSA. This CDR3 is CASSLAPAGVGTDTQYF. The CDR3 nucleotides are TGTGCCAGCAGCTTAGCTCCAGCGGGAGTGGGCACAGATACGCAGTATTTT.

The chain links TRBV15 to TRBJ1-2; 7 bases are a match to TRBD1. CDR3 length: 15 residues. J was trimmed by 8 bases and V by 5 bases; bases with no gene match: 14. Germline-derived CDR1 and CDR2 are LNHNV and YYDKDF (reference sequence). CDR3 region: CATSPRWGTASGYTF. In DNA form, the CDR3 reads TGTGCCACCAGCCCTCGATGGGGGACAGCCTCAGGCTACACCTTC.

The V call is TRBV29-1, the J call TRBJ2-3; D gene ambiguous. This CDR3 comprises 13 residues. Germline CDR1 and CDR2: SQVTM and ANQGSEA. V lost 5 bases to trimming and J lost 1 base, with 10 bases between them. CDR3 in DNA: TGCAGCGTTCCGAAGCTAGGCACAGATACGCAGTATTTT. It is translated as CSVPKLGTDTQYF.

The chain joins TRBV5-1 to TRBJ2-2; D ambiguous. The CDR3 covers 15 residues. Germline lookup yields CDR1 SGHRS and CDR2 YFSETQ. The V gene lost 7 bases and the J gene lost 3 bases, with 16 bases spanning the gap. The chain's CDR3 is CASGGSTVYTGELFF. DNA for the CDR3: TGCGCCAGCGGTGGTTCGACTGTATACACCGGGGAGCTGTTTTTT.

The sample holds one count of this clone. The CDR3 is CATSRVVAGGQETQYF. CDR3 DNA: TGTGCCACCAGCAGAGTAGTAGCGGGAGGCCAAGAGACCCAGTACTTC. The genes are TRBV15 and TRBJ2-5; 10 nucleotides line up with TRBD2. V shed 1 base, J shed 1 base, and the junction held 3 bases outside the gene matches. CDR1 and CDR2 (germline): LNHNV, YYDKDF (reference sequence). The CDR3 is 16 residues long.

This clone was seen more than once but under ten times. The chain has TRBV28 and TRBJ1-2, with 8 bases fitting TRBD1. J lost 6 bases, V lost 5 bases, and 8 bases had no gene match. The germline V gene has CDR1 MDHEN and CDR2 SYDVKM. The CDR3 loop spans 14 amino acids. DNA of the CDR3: TGTGCCAGCAGTCACCAGGGGGCGAGGGATGGCTACACCTTC. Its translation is CASSHQGARDGYTF.

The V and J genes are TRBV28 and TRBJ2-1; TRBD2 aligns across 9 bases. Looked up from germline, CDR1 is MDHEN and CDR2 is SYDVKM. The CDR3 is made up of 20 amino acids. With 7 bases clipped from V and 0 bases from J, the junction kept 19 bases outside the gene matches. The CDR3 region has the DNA TGTGCCAGCAACTCCCTCGACGGACTAGCGTATGAGAGCTCCTACAATGAGCAGTTCTTC. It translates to CASNSLDGLAYESSYNEQFF.

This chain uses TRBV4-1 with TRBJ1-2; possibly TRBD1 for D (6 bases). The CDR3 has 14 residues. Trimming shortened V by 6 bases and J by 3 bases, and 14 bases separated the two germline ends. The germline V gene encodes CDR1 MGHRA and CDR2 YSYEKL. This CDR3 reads CASSLTGLDYGYTF. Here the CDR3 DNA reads TGCGCCAGCAGTCTTACAGGGTTGGACTATGGCTACACCTTC.